These T cell receptor beta chains were read from a single sample in a study of blood T cell repertoires in COVID-19. Libraries were prepared by immunoSEQ multiplex PCR; TCRdb keeps only in-frame clonotypes and omits some of them. The table shows approximately 110,000 clones, with approximately 89% occurring only once. Sequences were obtained from peripheral blood. The receptors were sampled from an elderly woman with COVID-19, enrolled during active disease. Both conserved end residues are part of each CDR3. Each record gives: V gene, J gene, clone size, D gene, CDR3 DNA, CDR3 protein. A D gene is named only where the DNA matches it firmly. Where a row states a size, it is once, few, many or the class of an expanded clone; other rows omit it.

TRBV11-2	TRBJ2-7	.	.	TGTGCCAGCAGCCCCAACCGAGTTAGCTCCTACGAGCAGTACTTC	CASSPNRVSSYEQYF
TRBV28	TRBJ2-5	.	TRBD2	TGTGCCAGCAGTTATCCTGGACTAGCGGGAGGAGAGACCCAGTACTTC	CASSYPGLAGGETQYF
TRBV28	TRBJ1-1	.	.	TGTGCCAGCCAGGGGACGAACACTGAAGCTTTCTTT	CASQGTNTEAFF
TRBV9	TRBJ2-7	.	TRBD2	TGTGCCAGCAGCGTAGCGGCTAGCGGGAGCAGTGGGGCCTACGAGCAGTACTTC	CASSVAASGSSGAYEQYF
TRBV19	TRBJ2-1	once	.	TGTGCCAGTAGTCCCCGTAGGGTAGCGGCATCCTACAATGAGCAGTTCTTC	CASSPRRVAASYNEQFF
TRBV7-9	TRBJ2-7	.	TRBD1	TGTGCCAGCAGCTTAGGGGACAGAGCATACTTC	CASSLGDRAYF
TRBV20-1	TRBJ2-1	.	.	TGCAGTGCTAGTGTACAGTCCAATGAGCAGTTCTTC	CSASVQSNEQFF
TRBV24-1	TRBJ2-3	once	TRBD1	TGTGCCACCAGTGAAGGACAGGGGGCGATTTTTAGCACAGATACGCAGTATTTT	CATSEGQGAIFSTDTQYF
TRBV3-1/TRBV3-2	TRBJ1-4	.	.	TGTGCCAGCAGCCAAGATGTAACTCCTAAACTGTTTTTT	CASSQDVTPKLFF
TRBV19	TRBJ2-4	.	.	TGTGCCAGTAGTACCCCCGGCCAGGGTCCAGGAAACATTCAGTACTTC	CASSTPGQGPGNIQYF
TRBV7-9	TRBJ1-2	few	TRBD1	TGTGCCAGCAGCTTAGAAGGACAGGGTTCGGGAAGGGACTTC	CASSLEGQGSGRDF
TRBV3-1/TRBV3-2	TRBJ2-7	.	TRBD1	TGTGCCAGCACCCATACCGGGACAGGGGGCCACGAGCAGTACTTC	CASTHTGTGGHEQYF
TRBV18	TRBJ1-6	.	TRBD1	TGTGCCAGCTCGTTGGGACAGTCGGGGGTACGTTCACCCCTCCACTTT	CASSLGQSGVRSPLHF
TRBV7-3	TRBJ2-2	.	.	TGTGCCAGCAGCTTATCGCCGGACAGTAGTAACACCGGGGAGCTGTTTTTT	CASSLSPDSSNTGELFF
TRBV5-5	TRBJ2-2	.	TRBD2	TGTGCCAGCAGCTTGGTACTAGCGGGAGCAAGGACCGGGGAGCTGTTTTTT	CASSLVLAGARTGELFF
TRBV5-6	TRBJ2-1	.	TRBD1	TGTGCCAGCAGCCCACGAAGGGACAGGGGGCATGAGCAGTTCTTC	CASSPRRDRGHEQFF
TRBV6-5	TRBJ2-7	.	TRBD2	TGTGCCAGCAGTCTTCTAGCGGACCCCTACGAGCAGTACTTC	CASSLLADPYEQYF
TRBV11-2	TRBJ2-7	.	TRBD1	TGTGCCAGCAGCCGTAAGCGGGGACAGGGGATATCAAGCTACGAGCAGTACTTC	CASSRKRGQGISSYEQYF
TRBV7-6	TRBJ2-5	.	.	TGTGCCAGCAGCTACGGGGATCTAGTAGAGACCCAGTACTTC	CASSYGDLVETQYF
TRBV6-4	TRBJ2-3	.	TRBD1	TGTGCCAGCAGTCCGACAGGGGATATAGGAGATACGCAGTATTTT	CASSPTGDIGDTQYF
TRBV6-6	TRBJ1-1	.	.	TGTGCCAGCATCCGAGAGTGGGGAGTTAAGGCTGAAGCTTTCTTT	CASIREWGVKAEAFF
TRBV5-1	TRBJ2-3	.	.	TGCGCCAGCAGCCGGACAGGGAGGGGCACAGATACGCAGTATTTT	CASSRTGRGTDTQYF
TRBV27	TRBJ2-2	few	TRBD2	TGTGCCAGCAGTTTACAGCAACTAGCGGGAGGGCCGGGGACCGGGGAGCTGTTTTTT	CASSLQQLAGGPGTGELFF
TRBV4-2	TRBJ1-5	once	.	TGTGCCAGCAGCCGCGTTCCCCTGGGGGGTAGGAGTGTCGATCAGCCCCAGCATTTT	CASSRVPLGGRSVDQPQHF
TRBV29-1	TRBJ2-7	.	TRBD2	TGCAGCGTTACTAGCGGTTCCTACGAGCAGTACTTC	CSVTSGSYEQYF
TRBV6-4	TRBJ2-7	.	.	TGTGCCAGTGACAGGGACTTGCCCTCCTACGAGCAGTACTTC	CASDRDLPSYEQYF
TRBV5-1	TRBJ2-1	.	.	TGCGCCAGCCCTTTGACAGGGGAGGGCAATGAGCAGTTCTTC	CASPLTGEGNEQFF
TRBV7-2	TRBJ2-1	.	.	TGTGCCAGCAGCTTAGCGGTGGTGGGAGGGGGCTACAATGAGCAGTTCTTC	CASSLAVVGGGYNEQFF
TRBV2	TRBJ1-1	few	.	TGTGCCAGCAGTGAAGCCGGCAGGGCGGTAGGTGAAGCTTTCTTT	CASSEAGRAVGEAFF
TRBV3-1/TRBV3-2	TRBJ2-3	once	.	TGTGCCAGCAGCCAAGGGAGGGGAAGGGGCGATACGCAGTATTTT	CASSQGRGRGDTQYF
TRBV6-6	TRBJ2-7	.	TRBD1	TGTGCCAGCAGCCAAGGACAGGGGCCCCCTTACGAGCAGTACTTC	CASSQGQGPPYEQYF
TRBV5-4	TRBJ2-1	.	TRBD2	TGTGCCAGCAGCTTGTCGGGCGGGAGGGCCTACAATGAGCAGTTCTTC	CASSLSGGRAYNEQFF
TRBV27	TRBJ1-1	.	.	TGTGCCAGCAGTTTCCGACTCATGAACACTGAAGCTTTCTTT	CASSFRLMNTEAFF
TRBV2	TRBJ1-2	.	TRBD1	TGTGCCAGCAGTTCGACAGGGGTCGGAGGCTACACCTTC	CASSSTGVGGYTF
TRBV5-4	TRBJ2-7	.	TRBD1	TGTGCCAGCAGCCCTAGGGGGCCGAGCTCCTACGAGCAGTACTTC	CASSPRGPSSYEQYF
TRBV7-8	TRBJ2-1	.	TRBD2	TGTGCCAGCAGCGACACTAGCGGGAGGTGGCATGAGCAGTTCTTC	CASSDTSGRWHEQFF
TRBV6-5	TRBJ1-2	few	.	TGTGCCAGCGTCCGTTCGGCAGGAACCAACTATGGCTACACCTTC	CASVRSAGTNYGYTF
TRBV4-2	TRBJ2-7	.	TRBD2	TGTGCCAGCAGCCAAGATAGTACTAGCGCATACTACGAGCAGTACTTC	CASSQDSTSAYYEQYF
TRBV5-8	TRBJ2-3	.	TRBD1	TGTGCCAGCAGCTTTACGGACAGGAACACAGATACGCAGTATTTT	CASSFTDRNTDTQYF
TRBV5-1	TRBJ2-7	.	.	TGCGCCAGCAGCTTGGTACAGGGAAACTACGAGCAGTACTTC	CASSLVQGNYEQYF
TRBV11-1	TRBJ2-5	.	.	TGTGCCAGCAGCCTGTACCAAGAGACCCAGTACTTC	CASSLYQETQYF
TRBV6-5	TRBJ2-1	.	.	TGTGCCAGCAGTACCCGGGTCTCCTTTTACAATGAGCAGTTCTTC	CASSTRVSFYNEQFF
TRBV7-2	TRBJ2-1	.	TRBD2	TGTGCCAGCAGCATCTCCACCCCGACTAGCGGGAGCTTGAGGGAGCAGTTCTTC	CASSISTPTSGSLREQFF
TRBV7-8	TRBJ1-4	few	TRBD1	TGTGCCAGCAGCTTAGGACAGGGTGGGCCTAATGAAAAACTGTTTTTT	CASSLGQGGPNEKLFF
TRBV5-6	TRBJ2-5	.	.	TGTGCCAGCAGCTTGTCCGGGGGGCCGGCGGAGACCCAGTACTTC	CASSLSGGPAETQYF
TRBV3-1/TRBV3-2	TRBJ1-2	.	.	TGTGCCAGCAGCCAAAGCCAGCCGGGGGATGGCTACACCTTC	CASSQSQPGDGYTF
TRBV6-5	TRBJ2-3	once	.	TGTGCCAGCAGGATCAACAGGGCAGATACGCAGTATTTT	CASRINRADTQYF
TRBV7-2	TRBJ2-7	few	.	TGTGCCAGCAGCTTAGACAACAGGGCCCACGAGCAGTACTTC	CASSLDNRAHEQYF
TRBV5-4	TRBJ2-3	.	TRBD2	TGTGCCAGCAGCAAGGGACTAGCGGGAGATACGCAGTATTTT	CASSKGLAGDTQYF
TRBV28	TRBJ2-1	.	.	TGTGCCAGCAGTTTAATACCAGGGAACAATGAGCAGTTCTTC	CASSLIPGNNEQFF
TRBV7-8	TRBJ2-3	.	TRBD2	TGTGCCAGCAGCCGGGAGGGTACGCAGTATTTT	CASSREGTQYF
TRBV6-2/TRBV6-3	TRBJ2-1	.	TRBD2	TGTGCCAGCAGCCCAACCGCAAGGACTAGCCCTATGAATGAGCAGTTCTTC	CASSPTARTSPMNEQFF
TRBV5-1	TRBJ1-1	once	TRBD1	TGCGCCAGCAGCGTCAGACAGGGCCAGACTGAAGCTTTCTTT	CASSVRQGQTEAFF